A selection of T cell receptor beta chains follows, all from one sample in a study of blood T cell repertoires in COVID-19. Here immunoSEQ multiplex PCR was the method, and the copy in TCRdb shows in-frame clones only, minus some. In the table there are 65,000 or so clones, approximately 80% of which are singletons. The sample comprised peripheral blood. These receptors were obtained from a man between 60 and 70 years old with acute or convalescent COVID-19. CDR3s include the opening cysteine and the closing phenylalanine or tryptophan. A D gene is named only where the DNA matches it firmly. Expanded clones get a size class; other rows say once, few or many, or leave the size out.

>TRBJ1-1|TRBV2|TRBD1|few
TGTGCCAGCAGTGAAGAAGGCAGGGGGCTATCTGAAGCTTTCTTT
CASSEEGRGLSEAFF
>TRBJ1-5|TRBV19|TRBD1|-
TGTGCCAGTAGTATAGGACAGGGAACTCAGCCCCAGCATTTT
CASSIGQGTQPQHF
>TRBJ1-1|TRBV2|TRBD1|few
TGTGCCAGCACGAGGGACAGGGTCGCCGAGAGGACTGAAGCTTTCTTT
CASTRDRVAERTEAFF
>TRBJ2-1|TRBV20-1|-|-
TGCAGTGCTAGTCCCCTAGGTACCGGGGTTTGGGATGAGCAGTTCTTC
CSASPLGTGVWDEQFF
>TRBJ1-3|TRBV5-1|TRBD1|-
TGCGCCAGCAGCTTGGAGGGGGCTTCGGTAAACACCATATATTTT
CASSLEGASVNTIYF
>TRBJ2-5|TRBV5-1|TRBD1|few
TGCGCCAGCAGCTTGAATCCGGGACAGCTACAAGAGACCCAGTACTTC
CASSLNPGQLQETQYF
>TRBJ1-2|TRBV6-6|-|-
TGTGCCACCCAATCCGGAGGTCGGGCGGGCTATGGCTACACCTTC
CATQSGGRAGYGYTF
>TRBJ1-4|TRBV10-3|TRBD1|once
TGTGCCATCAGCCAATTTGACAGGGGGAACGAAAAACTGTTTTTT
CAISQFDRGNEKLFF
>TRBJ2-2|TRBV24-1|-|-
TGTGCCACCAGTGACTCGGTCACCGGGGAGCTGTTTTTT
CATSDSVTGELFF
>TRBJ2-5|TRBV7-9|TRBD1|-
TGTGCCAGCAGCTTAGGTGCCGGGACAGGCAAAGAGACCCAGTACTTC
CASSLGAGTGKETQYF
>TRBJ2-7|TRBV10-1|-|-
TGCGCCAGCAGGGAGGGGGGGGGCGGCGGTTACGAGCAGTACTTC
CASREGGGGGYEQYF
>TRBJ1-2|TRBV5-4|TRBD1|-
TGTGCCAGCAGCTTGGCAGGGACAGCTTATTCTGGCTACACCTTC
CASSLAGTAYSGYTF
>TRBJ2-5|TRBV12-3/TRBV12-4|-|-
TGTGCCAGCACCTTTGGTTCGGGGACCCAGTACTTC
CASTFGSGTQYF
>TRBJ1-6|TRBV25-1|-|-
TGTGCCAGCCCCCCCTTACAGGGAGGGACCTATAATTCACCCCTCCACTTT
CASPPLQGGTYNSPLHF
>TRBJ1-2|TRBV11-2|-|-
TGTGCCAGCAGCCCGCAGCTAGGGGGTAGATGCACCTTC
CASSPQLGGRCTF
>TRBJ1-4|TRBV2|TRBD1|-
TGTGCCAGCAGTGGAACAGGGGATTATGAAAAACTGTTTTTT
CASSGTGDYEKLFF
>TRBJ2-3|TRBV5-1|-|-
TGCGCCAGCAGCTTGGGCGCAGGGCAAGGAGTCACAGATACGCAGTATTTT
CASSLGAGQGVTDTQYF
>TRBJ2-7|TRBV19|TRBD2|-
TGTGCCAGTAGCCATCGGGGGGGGGACTACGAGCAGTACTTC
CASSHRGGDYEQYF
>TRBJ2-7|TRBV11-2|-|-
TGTGCCAGCAGCTTAGGCAGCTACGAGCAGTACTTC
CASSLGSYEQYF
>TRBJ1-3|TRBV6-5|TRBD1|-
TGTGCCAGTATGACAGGGGTAGGAAACACCATATATTTT
CASMTGVGNTIYF
>TRBJ1-1|TRBV7-8|TRBD1|-
TGTGCCAGCAGCTTGGGGACAGGGGCTGAAGCTTTCTTT
CASSLGTGAEAFF
>TRBJ1-1|TRBV14|-|-
TGTGCCAGCAGCCAAGATGTCGGCAGGGTCGTCACTGAAGCTTTCTTT
CASSQDVGRVVTEAFF
>TRBJ2-3|TRBV27|TRBD2|-
TGTGCCAGCAGTAGCGGACTAGCGGGGGGCACAGATACGCAGTATTTT
CASSSGLAGGTDTQYF
>TRBJ2-3|TRBV11-3|-|-
TGTGCCAGCAGCTTAGGAAGTAGTCCCACAGATACGCAGTATTTT
CASSLGSSPTDTQYF
>TRBJ2-5|TRBV12-5|TRBD2|-
TGTGCTAGTGGTTCGCCACTGCGGGGGGGCCAGGAGACCCAGTACTTC
CASGSPLRGGQETQYF
>TRBJ1-3|TRBV9|-|-
TGTGCCAGCAGCCCTCAACTTGGAAACACCATATATTTT
CASSPQLGNTIYF
>TRBJ1-4|TRBV9|TRBD1|-
TGTGCCAGCAGCGTTGACAGGGGCAGTGAAAAACTGTTTTTT
CASSVDRGSEKLFF
>TRBJ2-3|TRBV27|-|-
TGTGCCAGCAGTTTAAGGGGGGGCCTGGCAGATACGCAGTATTTT
CASSLRGGLADTQYF
>TRBJ1-2|TRBV30|-|-
TGTGCCTGGAGCGACATGGGGGGAAACTATGGCTACACCTTC
CAWSDMGGNYGYTF
>TRBJ1-2|TRBV4-1|-|-
TGCGCCAGCAGCCGGTCGGAAGGGGCTAACTATGGCTACACCTTC
CASSRSEGANYGYTF
>TRBJ1-6|TRBV9|TRBD1|-
TGTGCCAGCAGCGGGACAGGGACTAATTCACCCCTCCACTTT
CASSGTGTNSPLHF
>TRBJ1-2|TRBV25-1|-|-
TGTGCCAGCTCTTTTGGCGGTCAAGAATATGGCTACACCTTC
CASSFGGQEYGYTF
>TRBJ2-3|TRBV19|TRBD2|-
TGTGCCAGTAGTTCGCTGGGACTAGCGGGGGGGGCAGATACGCAGTATTTT
CASSSLGLAGGADTQYF
>TRBJ1-1|TRBV19|-|-
TGTGCCAGTAGTCCTTCTCGGCGGGAGGCTCGGAACACTGAAGCTTTCTTT
CASSPSRREARNTEAFF
>TRBJ1-1|TRBV4-1|-|few
TGCGCCAGCAGCCAGGGGCAGGGTGGTGGCACTGAAGCTTTCTTT
CASSQGQGGGTEAFF
>TRBJ2-3|TRBV19|TRBD2|-
TGTGCCAGTACCCCTGGGAGGGGAACTACAGATACGCAGTATTTT
CASTPGRGTTDTQYF
>TRBJ2-1|TRBV10-3|TRBD1|-
TGTGCCATCAGGACAGGGGATGAGCAGTTCTTC
CAIRTGDEQFF
>TRBJ2-3|TRBV9|-|-
TGTGCCAGCAGCGTAGAGTGGGGACTTACTAGCACAGATACGCAGTATTTT
CASSVEWGLTSTDTQYF
>TRBJ2-2|TRBV14|-|-
TGTGCCAGCAGCTCAACTCGGGCAGGGACCGGGGAGCTGTTTTTT
CASSSTRAGTGELFF
>TRBJ1-3|TRBV6-1|-|-
TGTGCCAGCAGTGAAGTAAGAAACACCATATATTTT
CASSEVRNTIYF
>TRBJ1-2|TRBV2|TRBD1|-
TGTGCCAGCAGTGAACCCGGGACAGGGAGACGCGGCTACACCTTC
CASSEPGTGRRGYTF
>TRBJ1-1|TRBV27|-|-
TGTGCCAGCCGTAGGGGGGGGAGCCACACTGAAGCTTTCTTT
CASRRGGSHTEAFF
>TRBJ2-7|TRBV18|TRBD2|few
TGTGCCAGCTCTCTACAAGGAACGGGGGGGATAACCACAACCACCTACGAGCAGTACTTC
CASSLQGTGGITTTTYEQYF
>TRBJ1-2|TRBV28|-|-
TGTGCCATTACCTCCAGTAATGAGAGGCATTCCTATGGCTACACCTTC
CAITSSNERHSYGYTF
>TRBJ1-3|TRBV7-2|-|-
TGTGCCAGCAGTTTTACAGGGTCTGGAAACACCATATATTTT
CASSFTGSGNTIYF
>TRBJ2-7|TRBV19|-|-
TGTGCCAGTAGTATAGGCCCATCAGGGGCCATCTACGAGCAGTACTTC
CASSIGPSGAIYEQYF
>TRBJ1-3|TRBV29-1|-|-
TGCAGCGTTGAAGGGGCCGGGGTGGTTGGAAACACCATATATTTT
CSVEGAGVVGNTIYF
>TRBJ2-7|TRBV2|TRBD1|-
TGTGCCAGCGAAGGACAGGGGCGCTACGAGCAGTACTTC
CASEGQGRYEQYF